The 23 T cell receptor beta chains below were found in one sample sequenced in a study of blood T cell repertoires in COVID-19. This table comes from immunoSEQ multiplex PCR, and its TCRdb copy is limited to in-frame clones, with some not included. The data contain approximately 240,000 clones, around 81% of them singletons. The sequencing input was peripheral blood. The receptors here all came from a woman aged 55-70 years with active or convalescent COVID-19.

The chain couples TRBV2 to TRBJ1-1, with TRBD1 matching over 7 bases. V lost 5 bases, J lost 1 base, and 4 bases stayed unmatched. Germline assignment: CDR1 SNHLY and CDR2 FYNNEI. The CDR3 consists of 14 residues. The CDR3 nucleotides read TGTGCCAGCAGTAAACAGGGGTGGAACACTGAAGCTTTCTTT. Its translation is CASSKQGWNTEAFF.

The rearrangement links TRBV15 to TRBJ1-5; TRBD1 is a possible D gene (5 bases). Germline CDR1 and CDR2: LNHNV and YYDKDF (reference sequence). The V and J ends lost 0 bases and 3 bases respectively, with 12 bases between them. The CDR3 has 16 amino acids. The CDR3 DNA sequence: TGTGCCACCAGCAGAGAATGGGGGGGGATCAATCAGCCCCAGCATTTT. Translated, it gives CATSREWGGINQPQHF.

The chain employs TRBV5-1 and TRBJ1-1; 10 nucleotides agree with TRBD1. This CDR3 region has 14 residues. The junction had 9 bases not matched to a gene; V was cut back by 6 bases and J by 7 bases. CDR1 and CDR2 (germline): SGHRS, YFSETQ. Here the CDR3 DNA reads TGCGCCAGCACCTTCGGGACAGGGGAGGTTGAAGCTTTCTTT. Protein: CASTFGTGEVEAFF.

This sequence joins TRBV5-1 and TRBJ2-1; 7 nucleotides agree with TRBD2. Trimming took 0 bases from V and 6 from J; bases not matched to a gene: 9. Germline CDR1 and CDR2: SGHRS and YFSETQ. CDR3 length: 16 amino acids. The CDR3 bases are TGCGCCAGCAGCTTGGAAGGGACTCCGGGGGGCAATGAGCAGTTCTTC. It translates to CASSLEGTPGGNEQFF.

This rearrangement joins TRBV28 to TRBJ1-1, with D possibly matching TRBD1 (6 bases). Trimming removed 2 bases from V and 3 bases from J, with 16 bases in between. CDR3 length: 16 residues. Germline assignment: CDR1 MDHEN and CDR2 SYDVKM. In nucleotides, the CDR3 is TGTGCCAGCAGTTTAGGTATCGGGACAAAGGACACTGAAGCTTTCTTT. It yields the protein CASSLGIGTKDTEAFF. Looking up the rest from reference TRBV28 and TRBJ1-1 gives the full variable domain: DVKVTQSSRYLVKRTGEKVFLECVQDMDHENMFWYRQDPGLGLRLIYFSYDVKMKEKGDIPEGYSVSREKKERFSLILESASTNQTSMYLCASSLGIGTKDTEAFFGQGTRLTVV.

The gene calls are TRBV15 and TRBJ2-2, with a possible D match to TRBD2 (5 bases). This CDR3 is 15 amino acids long. V was trimmed by 0 bases and J by 7 bases, leaving 12 bases between them. The germline CDR1 and CDR2 sequences are LNHNV and YYDKDF (reference sequence). The CDR3 reads CATSRDTGMVGELFF. CDR3 sequence (DNA): TGTGCCACCAGCAGAGATACGGGGATGGTCGGGGAGCTGTTTTTT. Full variable domain (rest looked up from reference TRBV15 and TRBJ2-2): DAMVIQNPRYQVTQFGKPVTLSCSQTLNHNVMYWYQQKSSQAPKLLFHYYDKDFNNEADTPDNFQSRRPNTSFCFLDIRSPGLGDTAMYLCATSRDTGMVGELFFGEGSRLTVL.

In DNA form, the CDR3 reads TGTGCCAGCAGCGCGGGACAGGGAGACTCCTACAATGAGCAGTTCTTC. It is translated as CASSAGQGDSYNEQFF. The chain has TRBV11-3 and TRBJ2-1, with TRBD1 identical over 9 bases. This CDR3 contains 16 residues. V gave up 5 bases and J gave up 0 bases; unmatched junction bases: 5. CDR1 and CDR2 from the germline V gene are SGHNT and YENEEA.

The chain uses TRBV9 and TRBJ2-7, with 9 bases that match TRBD1. CDR3 length equals 15 residues. The germline CDR1 and CDR2 sequences are SGDLS and YYNGEE. Unmatched junction bases numbered 12, after V lost 4 bases and J lost 7 bases. The CDR3 DNA follows: TGTGCCAGCAGCCCCGAGGGGGGGACAGGGAGGGAGCAGTACTTC. Translating gives CASSPEGGTGREQYF.

The J gene is TRBJ1-4, the V gene TRBV9; D possibly corresponds to TRBD1 (5 bases). Trimming shortened V by 3 bases and J by 0 bases, and 18 bases separated the two germline ends. This CDR3 has 18 residues. Germline assignment: CDR1 SGDLS and CDR2 YYNGEE. As DNA, the CDR3 is TGTGCCAGCAGCGCCTCGCGGGGGTCGAATCCAACTAATGAAAAACTGTTTTTT. It encodes CASSASRGSNPTNEKLFF.

This clone was seen only a few times. The V gene is TRBV10-3, the J gene TRBJ1-5; 9 bases line up with TRBD1. This CDR3 has 14 amino acids. CDR1 is ENHRY, CDR2 SYGVKD, per germline. The junction had 3 bases not matched to a gene; V was cut back by 4 bases and J by 5 bases. CDR3 amino acids: CAISVTGGDQPQHF. DNA for the CDR3: TGTGCCATCAGTGTTACAGGGGGCGATCAGCCCCAGCATTTT.

The chain has TRBV6-5 and TRBJ1-2; TRBD1 agrees at 10 bases. The V gene end was trimmed by 7 bases and the J gene end by 4 bases; junction bases not matched to a gene: 6. This CDR3 comprises 14 residues. CDR1 is MNHEY, CDR2 SVGAGI, per germline. CDR3 nucleotides: TGTGCCAGCACCCGGACAGGGGGTGCCTATGGCTACACCTTC. Residues: CASTRTGGAYGYTF.

Here the CDR3 DNA reads TGTGCCAGCAGTCCGTCCCGGGACAGGGACACTGAAGCTTTCTTT. This translates into CASSPSRDRDTEAFF. V and J are TRBV6-5 and TRBJ1-1, with 9 nucleotides matching TRBD1. Trimming removed 5 bases from V and 3 bases from J; junction bases left unmatched: 7. CDR1 is MNHEY, CDR2 SVGAGI, per germline. There are 15 residues in the CDR3.

This clone was observed a handful of times. The chain couples TRBV10-2 to TRBJ1-5, with 7 bases matching TRBD1. J gave up 7 bases and V 3 bases, and 6 bases lay outside the gene matches. The CDR3 sequence is 14 residues long. The germline CDR1 and CDR2 sequences are WSHSY and SAAADI. The DNA of the CDR3 is TGCGCCAGCAGTGAAACAGGGGTAGGCCAGCCCCAGCATTTT. It yields the protein CASSETGVGQPQHF.

Details on this clone: Different DNA sequences within this sample yield the same CDR3. The V call is TRBV6-6, the J call TRBJ1-1; D gene ambiguous. CDR1 is MNHNY, CDR2 SVGAGI, per germline (reference sequence). The CDR3 totals 14 residues. The germline V and J ends were trimmed by 5 bases and 0 bases, with 10 bases remaining between them. CDR3 loop: CASSPSGMNTEAFF. CDR3 in DNA: TGTGCCAGCAGTCCTTCGGGGATGAACACTGAAGCTTTCTTT.

The chain carries TRBV7-9 and TRBJ2-7, with 13 bases lining up with TRBD2. V trimming: 5 bases; J trimming: 5 bases; junction bases outside the gene matches: 3. Looked up from germline, CDR1 is SEHNR and CDR2 is FQNEAQ (reference sequence). The CDR3 totals 14 residues. CDR3 sequence reads: CASSRGLAGNEQYV. The CDR3 bases are TGTGCCAGCAGCCGGGGACTAGCGGGGAACGAGCAGTACGTC.

The rearrangement joins TRBV5-1 to TRBJ2-1; D is unresolved. The length of the CDR3 is 13 residues. Looked up from germline, CDR1 is SGHRS and CDR2 is YFSETQ. Trimming cost V 0 bases and J 8 bases, with 9 bases left between them. In nucleotides, the CDR3 is TGCGCCAGCAGCTTGGCGAGAGGAGATGAGCAGTTCTTC. Amino acid sequence: CASSLARGDEQFF.

There are many counts of this clone. The gene calls are TRBV7-8 and TRBJ1-5, with 7 bases aligning to TRBD1. CDR3 length equals 15 residues. Germline-derived CDR1 and CDR2 are SGHVS and FQNEAQ. V trimming: 6 bases; J trimming: 0 bases; junction bases outside the gene matches: 5. CDR3 sequence (DNA): TGTGCCAGCAGAGCGGACAGGTCTAGCAATCAGCCCCAGCATTTT. Its translation: CASRADRSSNQPQHF.

The V gene is TRBV15, the J gene TRBJ1-1; a possible D gene is TRBD1 (5 bases). CDR1 and CDR2 (germline): LNHNV, YYDKDF (reference sequence). V lost 4 bases and J lost 3, with 24 bases in between. The CDR3 is made up of 18 amino acids. Written as DNA, the CDR3 is TGTGCCACCAGCACCGATCCCCCCGGCAGGGCCCTCCACACTGAAGCTTTCTTT. This translates into CATSTDPPGRALHTEAFF.

This chain uses TRBV27 with TRBJ2-1; 7 nucleotides line up with TRBD2. V was pared by 3 bases and J by 4 bases, with 3 bases of the junction left unmatched. The CDR3 totals 14 residues. CDR1 MNHEY and CDR2 SMNVEV come from the germline V gene (reference sequence). The CDR3 spells CASSLAGVYNEQFF. In DNA form, the CDR3 reads TGTGCCAGCAGTTTGGCGGGAGTTTACAATGAGCAGTTCTTC.

V and J are TRBV5-1 and TRBJ2-7, with 7 positions matching TRBD1. Germline V gives CDR1 SGHRS, CDR2 YFSETQ. Trimming removed 2 bases from V and 4 bases from J; junction bases left unmatched: 6. The CDR3 totals 14 residues. CDR3 protein: CASSFAGGTYEQYV. The CDR3 DNA is TGCGCCAGCAGCTTCGCAGGGGGAACTTACGAGCAGTACGTC.

To note about this clone: The sample carries other DNA sequences with the same CDR3. As DNA, the CDR3 is TGCGCCAGCAGCCAGGTTCCAGGGGAGACCCAGTACTTC. Protein product: CASSQVPGETQYF. This chain links TRBV4-1 with TRBJ2-5; D may be TRBD1 (5 bases). The V and J ends lost 3 bases and 5 bases respectively, with 10 bases between them. The CDR3 totals 13 residues. Per the germline V gene, CDR1 is MGHRA and CDR2 is YSYEKL.

J is TRBJ1-1 and V is TRBV19; no firm D call. The CDR3 consists of 14 residues. Germline values: CDR1 LNHDA, CDR2 SQIVND (reference sequence). The V gene lost 5 bases and the J gene lost 4 bases, with 14 bases spanning the gap. CDR3 coding DNA: TGTGCCAGTAGTCACATCCCCCGGGGCACTGAAGCTTTCTTT. This translates into CASSHIPRGTEAFF. Full variable domain (remainder filled in from reference TRBV19 and TRBJ1-1): DGGITQSPKYLFRKEGQNVTLSCEQNLNHDAMYWYRQDPGQGLRLIYYSQIVNDFQKGDIAEGYSVSREKKESFPLTVTSAQKNPTAFYLCASSHIPRGTEAFFGQGTRLTVV.

This clone came up a few times. This chain links TRBV9 with TRBJ1-4, with 8 bases fitting TRBD1. V dropped 2 bases and J dropped 8; count of bases not matched to a gene: 5. Germline CDR1 reads SGDLS; CDR2 reads YYNGEE. This CDR3 has 14 residues. The CDR3 here is CASSVGQGGEKLFF. CDR3 nucleotide sequence: TGTGCCAGCAGCGTCGGACAGGGTGGGGAAAAACTGTTTTTT.